Each of the 15 T cell receptor beta chains below was sequenced from the same sample in a study of CD8+CD57+ T cells in acquired aplastic anemia. By flow cytometry, patients selected for sequencing had shown an expansion of CD8+CD57+ cells. The template for TCR beta VDJ and CDR3 sequence profiling was genomic DNA. TCRdb re-analysed the reads in MiXCR, keeping a single row per CDR3 protein. This table has around 430,000 distinct CDR3 sequences, about a third appearing once. Sequenced material: sorted CD4+, CD8+, or CD8+CD57+ T cells (not recorded which) from PBMCs. The receptor set was obtained from a human donor with aplastic anemia.

The J gene is TRBJ1-2, the V gene TRBV25-1, with TRBD1 matching 8 bases. V shed 5 bases and J 4 bases; nucleotides not matched to a gene: 9. The germline V gene has CDR1 MGHDK and CDR2 SYGVNS. This CDR3 region has 15 residues. The CDR3 DNA reads as TGTGCCAGCAGTTACAGCAGGGGGCACCCCTATGGCTACACCTTC. The encoded protein is CASSYSRGHPYGYTF.

The sample holds a few counts of this clonotype. The chain uses TRBV11-2 and TRBJ1-1; 9 bases agree with TRBD1. V trimming: 0 bases; J trimming: 5 bases; junction bases outside the gene matches: 7. Germline V gene lookup returns CDR1 SGHAT and CDR2 FQNNGV. The CDR3 covers 16 residues. The CDR3 sequence is CASSLDGDRVGTEAFF. The CDR3 DNA reads TGTGCCAGCAGCTTAGATGGGGACAGGGTGGGAACTGAAGCTTTCTTT.

The sample holds a few counts of this clonotype. The chain has TRBV5-6 and TRBJ2-5, with a possible D match to TRBD2 (6 bases). Germline loops: CDR1 SGHDT, CDR2 YYEEEE. The CDR3 contains 13 residues. V shed 4 bases and J shed 0 bases, with 7 bases lying between them. This chain's CDR3 is CASSRENQETQYF. Here the CDR3 DNA reads TGTGCCAGCAGCCGGGAGAACCAAGAGACCCAGTACTTC.

The chain uses TRBV6-5 and TRBJ1-5; a possible D gene is TRBD1 (6 bases). The CDR3 loop spans 14 amino acids. CDR1 MNHEY and CDR2 SVGAGI come from the germline V gene. The V and J ends lost 2 bases and 7 bases respectively, with 12 bases between them. The CDR3: CASSYAGAHQPQHF. The CDR3 DNA sequence: TGTGCCAGCAGTTACGCAGGGGCCCACCAGCCCCAGCATTTT.

Comments on this clonotype: This sequence may be a read error, since a much larger clone differs from it by one base. CDR3 sequence reads: CAGSLDSSGSGHEQYF. The DNA for the CDR3 is TGTGCCGGCAGTCTGGACTCTAGCGGGAGTGGCCACGAGCAGTACTTC. The chain couples TRBV2 to TRBJ2-7, with 10 positions matching TRBD2. The germline V gene has CDR1 SNHLY and CDR2 FYNNEI. The CDR3 length is 16 residues.

This clonotype appeared a few times. The genes are TRBV6-5 and TRBJ1-1; D is ambiguous. CDR1 and CDR2 (germline): MNHEY, SVGAGI. The CDR3 sequence is 15 residues long. Trimming cost V 4 bases and J 6 bases, with 18 bases left between them. CDR3 sequence reads: CASSSLHVGVAEAFF. DNA for the CDR3: TGTGCCAGCAGTTCCTTACATGTGGGAGTCGCTGAAGCTTTCTTT.

The genes are TRBV20-1 and TRBJ2-1, with 11 bases that match TRBD2. CDR3 size: 16 residues. J lost 5 bases, V lost 5 bases, and 11 bases had no gene match. Germline V lookup: CDR1 DFQATT, CDR2 SNEGSKA (reference sequence). CDR3 in amino acids: CSALSPGTSGNNEQFF. Written as DNA, the CDR3 is TGCAGTGCTCTATCACCCGGGACTAGCGGTAACAATGAGCAGTTCTTC.

Of note for this clonotype: This clone may be a read error of a much larger clone one base away. The V and J genes are TRBV2 and TRBJ2-7; D gene ambiguous. Germline loops: CDR1 SNHLY, CDR2 FYNNEI. V dropped 1 base and J dropped 7 bases, with 17 bases sitting between them. There are 15 residues in the CDR3. The CDR3: CASSEDSGFPNEQYF. DNA of the CDR3: TGTGCCAGCAGTGAAGACAGTGGTTTTCCCAATGAGCAGTACTTC.

There are a few counts of this clonotype. As DNA, the CDR3 is TGTGCCAGCAGTTACTCGGGCAATCGTGGCTACACCTTC. It yields the protein CASSYSGNRGYTF. This rearrangement joins TRBV6-5 to TRBJ1-2; D unclear. The CDR3 runs to 13 residues. The germline gives CDR1 MNHEY, CDR2 SVGAGI. Trimming took 0 bases from V and 7 from J, leaving 9 bases between them.

This clonotype was seen ten or more times. The CDR3 coding sequence is TGTGCCATCACACAGACTTCACCCCTCCACTTT. Its protein product is CAITQTSPLHF. The chain couples TRBV10-3 to TRBJ1-6; D gene ambiguous. In germline, CDR1 is ENHRY, CDR2 SYGVKD. Trimming shortened V by 7 bases and J by 9 bases, and 7 bases separated the two germline ends. The CDR3 has 11 amino acids.

There are many counts of this clonotype. The chain is built from TRBV19 and TRBJ2-1, with D uncertain. Per germline, CDR1 LNHDA and CDR2 SQIVND (reference sequence). The CDR3 sequence is 13 residues long. Trimming shortened V by 5 bases and J by 3 bases, and 8 bases separated the two germline ends. The CDR3 DNA follows: TGTGCCAGTAGTGTCGCCCTCTACAATGAGCAGTTCTTC. Protein: CASSVALYNEQFF.

The V gene is TRBV24-1, the J gene TRBJ1-2, with a weak D call TRBD1 (6 bases). The germline V and J ends were trimmed by 5 bases and 2 bases, with 11 bases remaining between them. The germline CDR1 and CDR2 sequences are KGHDR and SFDVKD. The CDR3 totals 14 residues. The CDR3 loop is CATSGRGLNYGYTF. CDR3 nucleotides: TGTGCCACCAGTGGGCGGGGGCTAAACTATGGCTACACCTTC.

The rearrangement links TRBV24-1 to TRBJ2-2; D is unresolved. V shed 10 bases and J shed 4 bases, with 24 bases lying between them. The CDR3 length is 17 residues. The germline V gene has CDR1 KGHDR and CDR2 SFDVKD. CDR3 in DNA: TGTGCCACAGGCGACGGGTTGAAGAAAACACCCACCGGGGAGCTGTTTTTT. It yields the protein CATGDGLKKTPTGELFF.

This clonotype has at least ten counts. V and J are TRBV12-5 and TRBJ1-2, with D possibly matching TRBD1 (5 bases). The V gene lost 1 base and the J gene lost 3 bases, with 15 bases spanning the gap. The CDR3 totals 16 residues. Germline lookup yields CDR1 LGHNT and CDR2 FRNRAP. In DNA, the CDR3 is TGTGCTAGTGGTTTGGATCATGGGACCGGAGACTATGGCTACACCTTC. It is translated as CASGLDHGTGDYGYTF.

At least ten counts were recorded for this clonotype. The genes are TRBV5-6 and TRBJ2-7; 8 nucleotides match TRBD1. Germline CDR1 and CDR2: SGHDT and YYEEEE. The CDR3 extends over 13 amino acids. V lost 5 bases to trimming and J lost 6 bases; unmatched junction nucleotides: 7. The CDR3 is CASRRTGSAEQYF. The DNA of the CDR3 is TGTGCCAGCAGGAGGACAGGGTCGGCCGAGCAGTACTTC.